This T cell receptor beta chain came from a study of CD8+CD57+ T cells in acquired aplastic anemia. Individuals selected for sequencing had exhibited CD8+CD57+ cell expansion on flow cytometry. The patients all had a severe acquired aplastic anemia diagnosis. Template material for TCR beta VDJ and CDR3 profiling consisted of genomic DNA. TCRdb ran MiXCR on the reads and lists one entry per CDR3 protein. In the table there are about 120,000 distinct CDR3 sequences, roughly 55% of which are singletons. The CDR3 length is 15 residues. V was clipped by 5 bases and J by 4 bases; unmatched bases: 4. Germline V lookup: CDR1 SGHAT, CDR2 FQNNGV.

The chain joins TRBV11-2 to TRBJ2-5, with TRBD2 identical over 13 bases. This clonotype originated in a human donor with aplastic anemia. Material for sequencing was sorted CD4+, CD8+, or CD8+CD57+ T cells (not recorded which) from PBMCs. CDR3: CASSTSGGARETQYF. CDR3 nucleotide sequence: TGTGCCAGCAGCACTAGCGGGGGGGCACGAGAGACCCAGTACTTC.